The T cell receptor beta chain described here comes from a study of T cells in Graves' hyperthyroidism and ophthalmopathy. From germline, CDR1 is SQVTM and CDR2 ANQGSEA. This CDR3 region has 13 residues. V was pared by 6 bases and J by 3 bases, with 14 bases between. Amplification of TCR beta CDR3 regions was performed using RNA transcripts as template. The HTBI primer set was used in a first-round RT-PCR of the TCR CDR3. TCRdb reprocessed the multiplex PCR reads via MiXCR and lists one record per CDR3 protein. Of just over 550,000 distinct CDR3 sequences listed, roughly 50% were seen once; the top ten hold just under 8.5%. This clonotype was seen repeatedly, ten times or more. Those with hyperthyroidism were 18 to 65 years old, newly diagnosed, and ill for under 2 months.

The gene calls are TRBV29-1 and TRBJ1-2; D is uncertain. The sequenced sample consisted of peripheral blood or thyroid tissue (not recorded which). This clonotype was obtained from a woman aged 18-29 years with Graves' hyperthyroidism. The CDR3 here is CSVVSDIDYGYTF. In DNA, the CDR3 is TGCAGCGTGGTCTCGGATATAGACTATGGCTACACCTTC. The whole variable domain, filled in from reference TRBV29-1 and TRBJ1-2, reads SAVISQKPSRDICQRGTSLTIQCQVDSQVTMMFWYRQQPGQSLTLIATANQGSEATYESGFVIDKFPISRPNLTFSTLTVSNMSPEDSSIYLCSVVSDIDYGYTFGSGTRLTVV.